The clone carrying this T cell receptor beta chain was seen at least ten times. What it binds is not known. Noted time point: sample taken at primary tumor resection. Unsorted samples of tumor, nontumor lung or frozen PBMC had their whole RNA sequenced. Donors were roughly 70 untreated early-stage non-small cell lung cancer patients. The data were taken from a study of spatial heterogeneity in lung cancer. Background on the study: Within raw reads, each unique TCR and UMI combination appeared on average more than ten times. General study results and limits: Ubiquitous, expanded tumor-derived TCRs were more frequently observed in blood at resection than at follow-up.

Every individual TCR cDNA molecule carried its own unique molecular identifier, which allowed correction of PCR and sequencing errors. TCRdb reanalysed the 5' RACE reads using MiXCR and keeps one entry per CDR3 protein. The sample gives roughly 36,000 distinct CDR3 sequences, roughly 5.8% of which show up once; roughly 11% is in the top ten. This TCR was recovered from a male donor with early-stage non-small cell lung cancer. This sample comprised PBMCs, obtained at surgery.

CDR3 residues: CASSSEWDYEQYF. In DNA, the CDR3 is TGTGCCAGCAGCTCGGAGTGGGACTACGAGCAGTACTTC. V and J are TRBV11-2 and TRBJ2-7; D not certain. V dropped 4 bases and J dropped 3 bases, with 10 bases sitting between them. The CDR3 is 13 amino acids. Germline assignment: CDR1 SGHAT and CDR2 FQNNGV.